This is a list of T cell receptor beta chains from one sample in a study of blood T cell repertoires in COVID-19. TCRdb's copy holds only in-frame clones and misses some; the assay was immunoSEQ multiplex PCR. Seen here are roughly 200,000 clones, 86% observed once, and the top ten hold over 3%. The sample taken for sequencing was PBMCs or T cells enriched from blood (not recorded which). The receptors originated from a woman aged 45-60 years in a cohort exposed to, infected with or recovered from COVID-19 (not recorded which). The CDR3 runs from the conserved cysteine through the conserved F or W. The D gene is left open where the match is weak. The listing skips clone size in some rows; elsewhere it reads once, few, many or a size class.

J: TRBJ1-5
size: -
V: TRBV10-3
length: 14
D: TRBD1
CDR3: CAISATGSNQPQHF
DNA: TGTGCCATCAGTGCGACAGGGTCGAATCAGCCCCAGCATTTT

J: TRBJ1-2
size: -
V: TRBV5-1
length: 16
D: TRBD1
CDR3: CASSLEGTGGMYGYTF
DNA: TGCGCCAGCAGCTTGGAAGGGACAGGGGGGATGTATGGCTACACCTTC

J: TRBJ2-1
size: -
V: TRBV13
length: 15
D: TRBD2
CDR3: CASSLAGGRDWEQFF
DNA: TGTGCCAGCAGCTTAGCGGGGGGTCGGGATTGGGAGCAGTTCTTC

J: TRBJ2-7
size: -
V: TRBV7-2
length: 12
D: -
CDR3: CASSLGWSEQYF
DNA: TGTGCCAGCAGCCTCGGGTGGAGCGAGCAGTACTTC

J: TRBJ2-7
size: -
V: TRBV2
length: 13
D: -
CDR3: CASRFRVFYEQYF
DNA: TGTGCCAGCAGGTTCAGGGTTTTCTACGAGCAGTACTTC

J: TRBJ2-1
size: -
V: TRBV4-3
length: 14
D: -
CDR3: CASSQESGVYEQFF
DNA: TGCGCCAGCAGCCAAGAATCAGGGGTCTATGAGCAGTTCTTC

J: TRBJ2-5
size: -
V: TRBV4-3
length: 17
D: TRBD2
CDR3: CASSQEVWASGQETQYF
DNA: TGCGCCAGCAGCCAAGAGGTGTGGGCTAGCGGGCAAGAGACCCAGTACTTC

J: TRBJ1-1
size: -
V: TRBV11-2
length: 16
D: -
CDR3: CASSPRGRGNRTEAFF
DNA: TGTGCCAGCAGCCCAAGAGGGCGGGGGAATAGGACTGAAGCTTTCTTT

J: TRBJ1-6
size: -
V: TRBV19
length: 13
D: TRBD1
CDR3: CASSIDRDSPLHF
DNA: TGTGCCAGTAGTATTGACAGGGATTCACCCCTCCACTTT

J: TRBJ2-5
size: few
V: TRBV5-6
length: 15
D: -
CDR3: CASAATLGVPETQYF
DNA: TGTGCCAGCGCTGCCACTTTAGGAGTGCCAGAGACCCAGTACTTC

J: TRBJ2-5
size: -
V: TRBV7-3
length: 16
D: TRBD2
CDR3: CASSLSASGGQETQYF
DNA: TGTGCCAGCAGCTTATCGGCGAGCGGGGGACAAGAGACCCAGTACTTC

J: TRBJ2-7
size: -
V: TRBV5-4
length: 14
D: TRBD1
CDR3: CASSEGDRLYEQYF
DNA: TGTGCCAGCAGCGAGGGGGACAGGTTGTACGAGCAGTACTTC

J: TRBJ1-1
size: once
V: TRBV4-2
length: 14
D: TRBD1
CDR3: CASSQDRSGGEAFF
DNA: TGTGCCAGCAGCCAAGATCGGTCAGGGGGAGAAGCTTTCTTT

J: TRBJ2-7
size: -
V: TRBV9
length: 14
D: -
CDR3: CASSVAEGTYEQYF
DNA: TGTGCCAGCAGCGTAGCGGAGGGCACCTACGAGCAGTACTTC

J: TRBJ1-4
size: -
V: TRBV6-1
length: 15
D: TRBD1
CDR3: CASSEVTGGSEKLFF
DNA: TGTGCCAGCAGTGAAGTTACAGGGGGAAGTGAAAAACTGTTTTTT

J: TRBJ1-3
size: -
V: TRBV25-1
length: 15
D: -
CDR3: CASSDRGALGNTIYF
DNA: TGTGCCAGCAGTGATCGGGGGGCTTTAGGAAACACCATATATTTT

J: TRBJ1-6
size: -
V: TRBV7-2
length: 18
D: TRBD1
CDR3: CASSTPRTGGSYNSPLHF
DNA: TGTGCCAGCAGCACCCCCCGGACAGGCGGGTCCTATAATTCACCCCTCCACTTT

J: TRBJ1-1
size: -
V: TRBV6-1
length: 17
D: -
CDR3: CASSDNPMHGGDTEAFF
DNA: TGTGCCAGCAGTGATAACCCGATGCACGGGGGGGACACTGAAGCTTTCTTT

J: TRBJ1-5
size: -
V: TRBV19
length: 15
D: -
CDR3: CASSTARGSNQPQHF
DNA: TGTGCCAGTAGTACGGCCAGAGGGAGCAATCAGCCCCAGCATTTT

J: TRBJ2-2
size: few
V: TRBV6-4
length: 14
D: -
CDR3: CASSEGADTGELFF
DNA: TGTGCCAGCAGTGAGGGGGCCGACACCGGGGAGCTGTTTTTT

J: TRBJ2-7
size: -
V: TRBV20-1
length: 11
D: -
CDR3: CSASDGPGQYF
DNA: TGCAGTGCCAGCGACGGTCCGGGGCAGTACTTC

J: TRBJ2-7
size: -
V: TRBV5-6
length: 13
D: -
CDR3: CASSVNQAYEQYF
DNA: TGTGCCAGCAGCGTGAATCAGGCCTACGAGCAGTACTTC

J: TRBJ2-7
size: -
V: TRBV12-3/TRBV12-4
length: 11
D: -
CDR3: CASSNRYEQYF
DNA: TGTGCCAGCAGCAATAGATACGAGCAGTACTTC

J: TRBJ2-2
size: -
V: TRBV4-2
length: 15
D: -
CDR3: CASSQERWGAGELFF
DNA: TGTGCCAGCAGCCAAGAAAGGTGGGGAGCCGGGGAGCTGTTTTTT

J: TRBJ2-2
size: -
V: TRBV11-2
length: 14
D: -
CDR3: CASSLERAVGELFF
DNA: TGTGCCAGCAGCTTAGAGAGGGCCGTCGGGGAGCTGTTTTTT

J: TRBJ2-2
size: -
V: TRBV3-1/TRBV3-2
length: 15
D: -
CDR3: CASSQLTGNTGELFF
DNA: TGTGCCAGCAGCCAATTGACAGGGAACACCGGGGAGCTGTTTTTT

J: TRBJ2-2
size: -
V: TRBV14
length: 15
D: -
CDR3: CASSQNSGYTGELFF
DNA: TGTGCCAGCAGCCAGAATTCAGGGTACACCGGGGAGCTGTTTTTT

J: TRBJ1-6
size: few
V: TRBV5-1
length: 14
D: TRBD1
CDR3: CASSYGTGGAPLHF
DNA: TGCGCCAGCAGCTACGGGACAGGGGGAGCACCCCTCCACTTT

J: TRBJ2-2
size: -
V: TRBV5-1
length: 16
D: TRBD2
CDR3: CASSLGGLVSTGELFF
DNA: TGCGCCAGCAGCTTGGGAGGACTAGTCAGCACCGGGGAGCTGTTTTTT

J: TRBJ1-4
size: -
V: TRBV5-8
length: 13
D: -
CDR3: CASSQTLAEKLFF
DNA: TGTGCCAGCAGCCAGACCTTAGCCGAAAAACTGTTTTTT

J: TRBJ1-2
size: -
V: TRBV9
length: 14
D: TRBD1
CDR3: CASSLGQGAGGYTF
DNA: TGTGCCAGCAGCTTAGGACAGGGGGCGGGTGGCTACACCTTC

J: TRBJ2-2
size: -
V: TRBV6-1
length: 15
D: TRBD1
CDR3: CASSEWDRNTGELFF
DNA: TGTGCCAGCAGTGAATGGGACAGGAACACCGGGGAGCTGTTTTTT

J: TRBJ2-3
size: few
V: TRBV7-3
length: 17
D: -
CDR3: CASSLVVPGAGTDTQYF
DNA: TGTGCCAGCAGCTTAGTGGTCCCAGGGGCAGGCACAGATACGCAGTATTTT

J: TRBJ2-3
size: -
V: TRBV19
length: 15
D: TRBD1
CDR3: CASSTTGQSTDTQYF
DNA: TGTGCCAGTAGTACGACGGGACAGAGCACAGATACGCAGTATTTT

J: TRBJ2-5
size: -
V: TRBV18
length: 16
D: TRBD2
CDR3: CASSPQGLAGEETQYF
DNA: TGTGCCAGCTCACCCCAGGGACTAGCGGGAGAAGAGACCCAGTACTTC

J: TRBJ1-2
size: -
V: TRBV7-8
length: 14
D: -
CDR3: CASSLKGNGYGYTF
DNA: TGTGCCAGCAGCTTAAAGGGGAACGGGTATGGCTACACCTTC

J: TRBJ2-3
size: -
V: TRBV7-2
length: 16
D: TRBD2
CDR3: CASSTPGTSGVGTQYF
DNA: TGTGCCAGCAGCACCCCCGGGACTAGCGGGGTGGGTACGCAGTATTTT

J: TRBJ1-2
size: -
V: TRBV15
length: 15
D: TRBD1
CDR3: CATSRGQGGNYGYTF
DNA: TGTGCCACCAGCAGAGGACAGGGAGGAAACTATGGCTACACCTTC

J: TRBJ1-1
size: -
V: TRBV5-1
length: 16
D: TRBD1
CDR3: CASSSAGTGGFTEAFF
DNA: TGCGCCAGCAGCTCAGCCGGGACAGGGGGATTTACTGAAGCTTTCTTT

J: TRBJ2-1
size: -
V: TRBV5-6
length: 16
D: TRBD1
CDR3: CASSLGGTGAYNEQFF
DNA: TGTGCCAGCAGCTTGGGGGGGACAGGGGCCTACAATGAGCAGTTCTTC

J: TRBJ2-1
size: -
V: TRBV5-1
length: 16
D: -
CDR3: CASSSEPGHYYNEQFF
DNA: TGCGCCAGCAGCTCCGAACCGGGACATTACTACAATGAGCAGTTCTTC

J: TRBJ1-2
size: few
V: TRBV7-2
length: 17
D: TRBD1
CDR3: CASSSYRGQGRDYGYTF
DNA: TGTGCCAGCAGCTCTTATAGAGGACAGGGGCGAGACTATGGCTACACCTTC

J: TRBJ1-2
size: few
V: TRBV5-6
length: 13
D: TRBD1
CDR3: CASSDTGGNGYTF
DNA: TGTGCCAGCAGCGACACAGGGGGCAATGGCTACACCTTC

J: TRBJ2-6
size: -
V: TRBV6-2/TRBV6-3
length: 14
D: -
CDR3: CASSFLSGANVLTF
DNA: TGTGCCAGCAGTTTCCTCTCTGGGGCCAACGTCCTGACTTTC

J: TRBJ2-1
size: -
V: TRBV5-1
length: 14
D: -
CDR3: CASSLGDRWDEQFF
DNA: TGCGCCAGCAGCTTGGGAGACAGATGGGATGAGCAGTTCTTC

J: TRBJ2-2
size: -
V: TRBV11-2
length: 15
D: -
CDR3: CASSEFSGNTGELFF
DNA: TGTGCCAGCAGCGAATTTTCGGGGAACACCGGGGAGCTGTTTTTT

J: TRBJ2-5
size: -
V: TRBV4-1
length: 14
D: -
CDR3: CASSFETRLETQYF
DNA: TGCGCCAGCAGCTTCGAAACTAGGTTGGAGACCCAGTACTTC

J: TRBJ2-7
size: -
V: TRBV6-4
length: 13
D: -
CDR3: CASSDSIRGEQYF
DNA: TGTGCCAGCAGTGACTCGATCAGGGGCGAGCAGTACTTC

J: TRBJ2-2
size: -
V: TRBV4-2
length: 17
D: TRBD2
CDR3: CASSHDPGLGSSGELFF
DNA: TGTGCCAGCAGCCATGATCCGGGACTAGGTTCTTCCGGGGAGCTGTTTTTT

J: TRBJ1-2
size: -
V: TRBV20-1
length: 17
D: TRBD1
CDR3: CSASPTGGSGMFYGYTF
DNA: TGCAGTGCTAGTCCGACAGGGGGTAGTGGGATGTTCTATGGCTACACCTTC

J: TRBJ1-1
size: -
V: TRBV7-2
length: 15
D: -
CDR3: CASSLTGEGVTEAFF
DNA: TGTGCCAGCAGCTTAACTGGGGAGGGGGTCACTGAAGCTTTCTTT

J: TRBJ2-5
size: -
V: TRBV5-3
length: 15
D: -
CDR3: CAISVGRGLQETQYF
DNA: TGTGCGATAAGCGTGGGGCGGGGACTCCAAGAGACCCAGTACTTC

J: TRBJ1-3
size: -
V: TRBV30
length: 14
D: -
CDR3: CAWSIGTYGNTIYF
DNA: TGTGCCTGGAGTATTGGGACTTATGGAAACACCATATATTTT

J: TRBJ2-3
size: -
V: TRBV11-2
length: 19
D: -
CDR3: CASSLDRWGERSSTDTQYF
DNA: TGTGCCAGCAGCTTAGATAGGTGGGGTGAGCGGTCTAGCACAGATACGCAGTATTTT

J: TRBJ1-1
size: -
V: TRBV7-9
length: 15
D: -
CDR3: CASSPGAQANTEAFF
DNA: TGTGCCAGCAGCCCAGGGGCCCAAGCGAACACTGAAGCTTTCTTT

J: TRBJ2-1
size: -
V: TRBV7-2
length: 15
D: TRBD2
CDR3: CASSLGAGGPDEQFF
DNA: TGTGCCAGCAGCTTGGGAGCGGGGGGCCCCGATGAGCAGTTCTTC